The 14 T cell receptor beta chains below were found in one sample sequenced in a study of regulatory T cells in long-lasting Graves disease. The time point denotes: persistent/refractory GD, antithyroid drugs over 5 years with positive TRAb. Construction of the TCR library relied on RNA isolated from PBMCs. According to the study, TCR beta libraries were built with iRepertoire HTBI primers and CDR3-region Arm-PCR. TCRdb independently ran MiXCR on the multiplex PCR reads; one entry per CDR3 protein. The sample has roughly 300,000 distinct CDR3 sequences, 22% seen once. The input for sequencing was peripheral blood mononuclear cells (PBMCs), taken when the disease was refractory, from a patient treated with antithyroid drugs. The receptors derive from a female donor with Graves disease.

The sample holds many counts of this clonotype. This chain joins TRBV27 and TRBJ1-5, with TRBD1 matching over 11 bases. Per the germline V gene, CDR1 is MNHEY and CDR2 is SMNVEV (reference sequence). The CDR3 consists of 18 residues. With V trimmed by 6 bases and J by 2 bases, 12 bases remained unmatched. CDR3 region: CASSRLGTGGYGNQPQHF. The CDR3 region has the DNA TGTGCCAGCAGCCGCTTGGGGACAGGGGGTTATGGCAATCAGCCCCAGCATTTT.

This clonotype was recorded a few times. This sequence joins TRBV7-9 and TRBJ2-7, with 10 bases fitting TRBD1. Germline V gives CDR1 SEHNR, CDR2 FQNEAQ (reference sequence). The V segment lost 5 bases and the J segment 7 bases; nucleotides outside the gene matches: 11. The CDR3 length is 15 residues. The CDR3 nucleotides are TGTGCCAGCAGCCCCCGGGACAGGGGCAAACAAGAGCAGTACTTC. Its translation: CASSPRDRGKQEQYF.

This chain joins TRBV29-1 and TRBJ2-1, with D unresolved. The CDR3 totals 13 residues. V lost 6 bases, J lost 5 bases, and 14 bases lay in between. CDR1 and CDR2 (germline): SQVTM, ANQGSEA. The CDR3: CSVQRSNNNEQFF. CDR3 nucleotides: TGCAGCGTCCAGAGGTCCAACAACAATGAGCAGTTCTTC.

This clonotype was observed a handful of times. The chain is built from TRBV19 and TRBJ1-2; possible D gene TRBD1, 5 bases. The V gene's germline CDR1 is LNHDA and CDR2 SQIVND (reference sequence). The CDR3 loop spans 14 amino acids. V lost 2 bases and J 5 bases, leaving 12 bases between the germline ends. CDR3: CASSISRDGYGYTF. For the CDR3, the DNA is TGTGCCAGTAGTATAAGTCGGGACGGGTATGGCTACACCTTC.

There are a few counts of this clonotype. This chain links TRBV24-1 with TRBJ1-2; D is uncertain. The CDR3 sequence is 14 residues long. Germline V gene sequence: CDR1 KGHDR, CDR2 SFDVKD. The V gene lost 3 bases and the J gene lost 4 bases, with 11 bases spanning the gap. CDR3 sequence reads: CATSDGGRGYGYTF. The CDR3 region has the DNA TGTGCCACCAGTGATGGAGGGAGAGGCTATGGCTACACCTTC.

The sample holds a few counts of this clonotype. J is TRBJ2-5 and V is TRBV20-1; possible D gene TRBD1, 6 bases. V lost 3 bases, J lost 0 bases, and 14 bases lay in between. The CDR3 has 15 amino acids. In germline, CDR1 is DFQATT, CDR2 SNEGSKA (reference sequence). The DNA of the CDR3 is TGCAGTGCTAGTGTAGGGGGAGCGAACCAAGAGACCCAGTACTTC. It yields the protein CSASVGGANQETQYF.

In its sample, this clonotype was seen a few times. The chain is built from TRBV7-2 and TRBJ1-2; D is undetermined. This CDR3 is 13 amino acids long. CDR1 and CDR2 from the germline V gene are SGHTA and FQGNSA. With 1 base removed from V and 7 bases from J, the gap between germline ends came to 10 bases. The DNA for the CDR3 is TGTGCCAGCAGCTTAGAAGCACCGGGTGGCTACACCTTC. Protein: CASSLEAPGGYTF.

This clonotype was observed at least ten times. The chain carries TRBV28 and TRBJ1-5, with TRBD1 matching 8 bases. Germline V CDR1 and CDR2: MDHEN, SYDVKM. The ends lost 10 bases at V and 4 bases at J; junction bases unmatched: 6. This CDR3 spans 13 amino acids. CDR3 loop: CAIARGRNQPQHF. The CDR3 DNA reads TGTGCCATTGCCAGGGGGCGGAATCAGCCCCAGCATTTT.

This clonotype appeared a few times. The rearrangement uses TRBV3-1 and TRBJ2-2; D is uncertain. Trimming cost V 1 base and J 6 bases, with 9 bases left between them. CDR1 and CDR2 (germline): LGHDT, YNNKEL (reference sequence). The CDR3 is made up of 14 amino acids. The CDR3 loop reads CASSQGGRAGELFF. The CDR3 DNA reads TGTGCCAGCAGCCAAGGGGGAAGGGCCGGGGAGCTGTTTTTT.

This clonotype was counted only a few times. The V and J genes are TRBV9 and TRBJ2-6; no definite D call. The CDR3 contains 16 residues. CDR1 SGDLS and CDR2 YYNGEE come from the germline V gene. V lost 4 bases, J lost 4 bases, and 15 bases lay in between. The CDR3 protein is CASSPQGVSGANVLTF. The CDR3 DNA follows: TGTGCCAGCAGCCCCCAAGGAGTCTCCGGGGCCAACGTCCTGACTTTC.

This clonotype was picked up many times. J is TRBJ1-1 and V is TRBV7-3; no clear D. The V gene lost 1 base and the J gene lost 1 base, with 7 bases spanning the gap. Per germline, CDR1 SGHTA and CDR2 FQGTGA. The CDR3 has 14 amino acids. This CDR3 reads CASSLIPENTEAFF. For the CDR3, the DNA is TGTGCCAGCAGCTTAATTCCAGAGAACACTGAAGCTTTCTTT.

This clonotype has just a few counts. CDR3 sequence reads: CASSLGQQSPPLHF. The CDR3 DNA is TGCGCCAGCAGCCTAGGACAGCAAAGTCCACCCCTCCACTTT. The chain joins TRBV4-3 to TRBJ1-6; D may be TRBD1 (6 bases). Germline V CDR1 and CDR2: LGHNA, YSLEER. Trimming removed 4 bases from V and 11 bases from J, with 15 bases in between. This CDR3 region has 14 residues.

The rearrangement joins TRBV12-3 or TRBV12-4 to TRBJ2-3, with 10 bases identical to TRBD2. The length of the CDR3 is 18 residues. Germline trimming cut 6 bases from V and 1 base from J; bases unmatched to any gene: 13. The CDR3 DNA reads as TGTGCCAGCAGCTATCTAGCGGGAGTGGACTACGGCACAGATACGCAGTATTTT. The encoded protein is CASSYLAGVDYGTDTQYF.

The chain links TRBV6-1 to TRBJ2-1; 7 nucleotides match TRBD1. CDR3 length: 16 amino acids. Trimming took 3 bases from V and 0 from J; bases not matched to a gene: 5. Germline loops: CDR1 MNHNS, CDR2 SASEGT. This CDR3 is CASSDQDRFSYNEQFF. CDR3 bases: TGTGCCAGCAGTGACCAGGACAGGTTCTCCTACAATGAGCAGTTCTTC.